Listed here are 13 T cell receptor beta chains from one sample, sequenced in a study of T-cell reconstitution after alpha-beta-depleted transplantation in children. Construction of the TCRbeta library involved unique molecular identifiers. TCRdb itself ran the PCR reads through MiXCR, one entry per CDR3 protein. The sample lists hundreds of thousands of distinct CDR3 sequences, around 14% occurring once. Source: PBMCs, taken before TCRalphabeta/CD19-depleted stem cell transplant. These receptors all stem from a girl aged 2 to 10 with congenital amegakaryocytic thrombocytopenia, due to receive a stem cell transplant.

This clonotype appeared many times. V and J are TRBV15 and TRBJ1-5; no reliable D call. From germline, CDR1 is LNHNV and CDR2 YYDKDF (reference sequence). The germline V and J ends were trimmed by 2 bases and 0 bases, with 8 bases remaining between them. The CDR3 extends over 15 amino acids. The CDR3 DNA reads TGTGCCACCAGCAGAAGAATTGATAGCAATCAGCCCCAGCATTTT. This codes for CATSRRIDSNQPQHF.

This clonotype occurred once. This may be a read error: a much more frequent sequence differs by one nucleotide. The gene calls are TRBV18 and TRBJ1-2; D is possibly TRBD1 (5 bases). CDR3 size: 14 residues. Per germline, CDR1 KGHSH and CDR2 LQKENI. This chain's CDR3 is CACSPFRDPDGYTF. The CDR3 DNA is TGTGCCTGCTCACCATTTCGGGACCCGGATGGCTACACCTTC.

As concerns this clonotype: The junction departs from the called germline gene at one end, perhaps through a read error. The chain links TRBV29-1 to TRBJ2-7; D perhaps matches TRBD1 (7 bases). Germline V CDR1 and CDR2: SQVTM, ANQGSEA. The CDR3 runs to 10 residues. DNA for the CDR3: TGCAGCGTTGGGGGGGACAGCGAGGACTTC. Residues: CSVGGDSEDF.

This chain links TRBV6-5 with TRBJ1-5; 9 bases map to TRBD1. Germline V lookup: CDR1 MNHEY, CDR2 SVGAGI. The CDR3 is 15 residues long. The V gene end was trimmed by 2 bases and the J gene end by 6 bases; junction bases not matched to a gene: 5. The CDR3 DNA sequence: TGTGCCAGCAGTTACATGGGACAGGGAAGTCAGCCCCAGCATTTT. The encoded protein is CASSYMGQGSQPQHF.

At least ten counts were recorded for this clonotype. The chain combines TRBV29-1 with TRBJ1-4; D is uncertain. With 6 bases removed from V and 7 bases from J, the gap between germline ends came to 12 bases. Germline CDR1 is SQVTM and CDR2 is ANQGSEA. The CDR3 sequence is 12 residues long. CDR3 in DNA: TGCAGCGTGTGGACGTCCGGTGAAAAACTGTTTTTT. This sequence encodes CSVWTSGEKLFF.

The chain links TRBV12-3 or TRBV12-4 to TRBJ2-7; 8 positions agree with TRBD2. V lost 6 bases to trimming and J lost 4 bases; unmatched junction nucleotides: 8. The CDR3 consists of 14 residues. CDR3 protein: CASRTSGNPYEQYF. For the CDR3, the DNA is TGTGCCAGCAGAACTAGCGGCAATCCGTACGAGCAGTACTTC.

As regards this clonotype: A much larger clone is a single base away; this may be a read error. CDR3 region: CSAGYGDTF. The CDR3 DNA reads TGCAGTGCCGGCTATGGCGACACCTTC. The V gene is TRBV20-1, the J gene TRBJ1-2; no clear D. Germline assignment: CDR1 DFQATT and CDR2 SNEGSKA (reference sequence). The CDR3 contains 9 residues.

About this clonotype: This clone may be a read error of a much larger clone one base away. The gene calls are TRBV5-1 and TRBJ1-2; possible D gene TRBD1, 5 bases. Germline V CDR1 and CDR2: SGHRS, YFSETQ. There are 14 residues in the CDR3. CDR3 nucleotide sequence: TGCGTCAGCAGCCCTTCCGAGACAGTATATGGCTACACCTTC. This encodes CVSSPSETVYGYTF.

As to this clonotype: It may be a read error: a sequence one base away is much more abundant. This sequence joins TRBV20-1 and TRBJ2-2; 7 bases are shared with TRBD1. From germline, CDR1 is DFQATT and CDR2 SNEGSKA (reference sequence). The CDR3 contains 14 residues. DNA for the CDR3: TGCACTGCTAGGACAGGTTCTTTCACCGGGGAGCTGTTTTTT. This translates into CTARTGSFTGELFF.

As for this clonotype: This may be a read error, as it is one base from a much larger clone. The genes are TRBV5-1 and TRBJ2-3; no definite D call. Per germline, CDR1 SGHRS and CDR2 YFSETQ. The CDR3 spans 16 residues. The CDR3 sequence is CASSLVLRISTDTQCF. DNA for the CDR3: TGCGCCAGCAGCTTGGTGCTTAGAATCAGCACAGATACGCAGTGTTTT. Supplemented by reference TRBV5-1 and TRBJ2-3, the full variable domain reads KAGVTQTPRYLIKTRGQQVTLSCSPISGHRSVSWYQQTPGQGLQFLFEYFSETQRNKGNFPGRFSGRQFSNSRSEMNVSTLELGDSALYLCASSLVLRISTDTQCFGPGTRLTVL.

The chain uses TRBV6-5 and TRBJ2-7; 10 nucleotides agree with TRBD2. J was trimmed by 6 bases and V by 4 bases; bases with no gene match: 9. CDR1 and CDR2 from the germline V gene are MNHEY and SVGAGI. The CDR3 is made up of 15 amino acids. CDR3 sequence: CASSFSVSGRTEQYF. Here the CDR3 DNA reads TGTGCCAGCAGTTTTTCGGTTAGCGGGAGGACCGAGCAGTACTTC.

The gene calls are TRBV3-1 and TRBJ2-7; TRBD2 aligns across 8 bases. Looked up from germline, CDR1 is LGHDT and CDR2 is YNNKEL (reference sequence). The CDR3 sequence is 16 residues long. The trim removed 0 bases at V and 2 bases at J, leaving 6 bases unmatched. The CDR3 loop reads CASSQDPSGHAYEQYF. The DNA for the CDR3 is TGTGCCAGCAGCCAAGATCCTAGCGGGCATGCCTACGAGCAGTACTTC.

This clonotype came up many times. This chain connects TRBV9 to TRBJ2-5, with 7 bases that match TRBD1. Germline-derived CDR1 and CDR2 are SGDLS and YYNGEE. The CDR3 contains 16 residues. The junction had 7 bases not matched to a gene; V was cut back by 0 bases and J by 2 bases. In DNA form, the CDR3 reads TGTGCCAGCAGCGTAGGGACAGGCCTTAAACAAGAGACCCAGTACTTC. It codes for CASSVGTGLKQETQYF.